Given below is one TCR beta chain in context. Its antigen is still unknown. CDR3 length: 16 residues. CDR1 is MNHNY, CDR2 SVGAGI, per germline (reference sequence). Losses at the gene ends were 5 bases for V and 4 bases for J; bases not matched to a gene: 11. This sample was taken from a study of vaccination effects on CD4 cells after COVID-19. Study-level information: The culture medium for 2 million or so PBMC per well included 10 IU/ml IL-2 and around 9.9 ug/ml peptides.

TCRdb keeps only in-frame clones here, not all; method: immunoSEQ multiplex PCR. The repertoire holds around 53,000 clones, with about four fifths as singletons. It was after 10 days of culture that CD4+ T cells were isolated. Sometime from March through December 2020, the person acquired a SARS-CoV-2 infection that PCR confirmed. Participants were vaccinated with two doses of either the BNT162b2 or mRNA-1273 vaccine. This receptor was obtained from a human donor who had a prior SARS-CoV-2 infection. Sample: CD4+ T cells from PBMCs cultured without peptide, taken after COVID-19 vaccination. The V call is TRBV6-6, the J call TRBJ1-1, with TRBD1 matching 9 bases. CDR3 in DNA: TGTGCCAGCAGTCTCTCCGGGACAGGGTTGAGCACTGAAGCTTTCTTT. Protein product: CASSLSGTGLSTEAFF.